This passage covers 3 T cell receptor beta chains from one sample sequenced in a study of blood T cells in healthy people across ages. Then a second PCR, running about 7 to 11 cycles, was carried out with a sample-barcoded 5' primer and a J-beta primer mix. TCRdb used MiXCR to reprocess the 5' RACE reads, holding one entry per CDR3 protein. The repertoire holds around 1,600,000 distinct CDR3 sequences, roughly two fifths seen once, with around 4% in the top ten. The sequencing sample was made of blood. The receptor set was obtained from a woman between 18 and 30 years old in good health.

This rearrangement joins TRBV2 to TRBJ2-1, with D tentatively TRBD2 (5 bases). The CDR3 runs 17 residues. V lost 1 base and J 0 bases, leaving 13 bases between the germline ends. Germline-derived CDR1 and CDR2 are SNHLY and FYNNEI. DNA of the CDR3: TGTGCCAGCAGTGAAGGTCGGGGTTCAGGCTCCTACAATGAGCAGTTCTTC. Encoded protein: CASSEGRGSGSYNEQFF.

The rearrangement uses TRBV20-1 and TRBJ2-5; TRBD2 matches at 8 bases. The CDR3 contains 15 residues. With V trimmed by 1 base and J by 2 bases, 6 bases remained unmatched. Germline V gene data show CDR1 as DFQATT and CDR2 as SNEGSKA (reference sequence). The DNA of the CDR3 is TGCAGTGCTAGAGGCGGGTTAGCGGGGCAAGAGACCCAGTACTTC. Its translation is CSARGGLAGQETQYF.

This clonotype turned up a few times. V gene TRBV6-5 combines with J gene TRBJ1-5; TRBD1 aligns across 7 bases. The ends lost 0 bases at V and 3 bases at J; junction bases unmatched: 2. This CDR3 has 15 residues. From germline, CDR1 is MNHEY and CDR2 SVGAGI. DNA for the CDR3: TGTGCCAGCAGTTACTCGACAGGGATCAATCAGCCCCAGCATTTT. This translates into CASSYSTGINQPQHF.